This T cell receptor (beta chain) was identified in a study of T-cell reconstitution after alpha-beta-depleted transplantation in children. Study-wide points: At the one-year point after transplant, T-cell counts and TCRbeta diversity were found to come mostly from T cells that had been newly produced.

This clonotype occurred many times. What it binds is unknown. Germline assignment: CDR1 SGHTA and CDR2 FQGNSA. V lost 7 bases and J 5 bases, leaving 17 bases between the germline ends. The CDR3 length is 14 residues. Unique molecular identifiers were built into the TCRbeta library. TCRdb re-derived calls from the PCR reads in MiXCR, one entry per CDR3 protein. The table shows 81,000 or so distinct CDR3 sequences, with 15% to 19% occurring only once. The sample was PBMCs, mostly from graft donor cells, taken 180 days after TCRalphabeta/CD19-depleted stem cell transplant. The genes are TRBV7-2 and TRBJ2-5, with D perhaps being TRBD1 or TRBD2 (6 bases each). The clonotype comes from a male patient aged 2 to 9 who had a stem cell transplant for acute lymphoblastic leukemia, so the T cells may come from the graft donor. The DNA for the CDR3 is TGTGCCAGCAACCCGAAGGGGGGCCAGGAGACCCAGTACTTC. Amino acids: CASNPKGGQETQYF. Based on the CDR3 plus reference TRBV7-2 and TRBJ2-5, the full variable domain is GAGVSQSPSNKVTEKGKDVELRCDPISGHTALYWYRQSLGQGLEFLIYFQGNSAPDKSGLPSDRFSAERTGGSVSTLTIQRTQQEDSAVYLCASNPKGGQETQYFGPGTRLLVL.